This T cell receptor beta chain was recovered during a study of blood T cell repertoires in COVID-19. Study-wide background: The study drew acute and convalescent COVID-19 samples from the United States, Italy and Spain.

Enrolled through a virtual design, the participants were between roughly 18 and 90 years of age and came from about two dozen US areas. This clone has a single count. Authors' methods: Researchers report that nucleated cell counts were estimated from reference gene primer amplification. Measured with immunoSEQ multiplex PCR; TCRdb has only the in-frame clones, and not every one. The D gene and trimming were derived from the DNA, and the V and J assignments and clone size from that table. The sample has approximately 490,000 clones, around 90% seen once. The CDR3 length is 15 residues. CDR1 KGHDR and CDR2 SFDVKD come from the germline V gene. The V gene end was trimmed by 5 bases and the J gene end by 2 bases; junction bases not matched to a gene: 2.

The chain employs TRBV24-1 and TRBJ2-5; 12 bases fit TRBD2. This clonotype was sampled from a woman between 18 and 29 years old who had recovered from COVID-19. Input material: PBMCs or T cells enriched from blood (not recorded which). The CDR3 sequence is CATSGTSGGQETQYF. CDR3 sequence (DNA): TGTGCCACCAGTGGCACTAGCGGGGGGCAAGAGACCCAGTACTTC.